This T cell receptor beta chain stems from a study of breast tumors, draining lymph nodes, adjacent tissues. Findings and limits, study-wide: Tumor TCR diversity was below lymph nodes but above nontumor tissue. Tumor and nontumor repertoires were significantly more similar in luminal-like than in basal-like breast cancer. Tumor T cell lymph node origin was a supported hypothesis, not proven. The data were judged consistent with most tumor T cells coming from lymph node and expanding in tumor.

This clonotype showed up just a few times. Its specificity is not known. Possible read error: a much larger clone is one base away. The lymph nodes were axillary draining lymph nodes from breast cancer patients. TCRdb independently ran MiXCR on the multiplex PCR reads; one entry per CDR3 protein. The sample consists of hundreds of thousands of distinct CDR3 sequences, about 32% of them appearing once. After removal of 0 bases from V and 4 bases from J, the junction contained 6 bases not matched to a gene. The CDR3 contains 15 residues. Looked up from germline, CDR1 is DFQATT and CDR2 is SNEGSKA (reference sequence).

The V and J genes are TRBV20-1 and TRBJ2-3; 8 positions agree with TRBD2. Source material: axillary lymph node tissue. The clonotype comes from a female donor with breast cancer. Some clones in this sample may be carry-over from other donors' samples. The CDR3 region has the DNA TGCAGTGCTAGAGAACCAGCGGGAGTGTCAGATACGCAGTATTTT. It yields the protein CSAREPAGVSDTQYF.